A selection of T cell receptor beta chains follows, all from one sample in a study of blood T cell repertoires in COVID-19. Some clones are missing from TCRdb's copy, which holds only in-frame ones; the method was immunoSEQ multiplex PCR. The sample carries 150,000 to 200,000 clones, about 85% recorded once. What was sequenced was peripheral blood. All receptors derive from a young man with acute or convalescent COVID-19. CDR3s include the opening cysteine and the closing phenylalanine or tryptophan. A D gene is named only where the DNA matches it firmly. The size entry is marked missing in some rows and otherwise reads once, few, many or a size class.

TRBV4-1	NA	TRBJ1-2	NA	TGCGCCAGCAGCCAAGATCACAGCACTAACTATGGCTACACCTTC	CASSQDHSTNYGYTF
TRBV12-5	NA	TRBJ1-2	TRBD1	TGTGCTAGTGGTCTTGGACAGGGCGAAGGCTACACCTTC	CASGLGQGEGYTF
TRBV12-3/TRBV12-4	NA	TRBJ2-7	NA	TGTGCCAGCAGTTTAGACGGGAGCTACGAGCAGTACTTC	CASSLDGSYEQYF
TRBV11-2	NA	TRBJ1-2	NA	TGTGCCAGCAGCGTTCAGGGAAACTATGGCTACACCTTC	CASSVQGNYGYTF
TRBV5-6	NA	TRBJ1-2	TRBD1	TGTGCCAGTATTACCGGGACAGGGAACTATGGCTACACCTTC	CASITGTGNYGYTF
TRBV6-5	few	TRBJ1-2	NA	TGTGCCAGCAGATATCAGGGAGGGAACTATGGCTACACCTTC	CASRYQGGNYGYTF
TRBV3-1/TRBV3-2	NA	TRBJ2-1	TRBD1	TGTGCCAGCAGCCACCCCCTGGGACAGACAATTTACAATGAGCAGTTCTTC	CASSHPLGQTIYNEQFF
TRBV6-5	once	TRBJ2-1	TRBD1	TGTGCCAGCAGTTCCGGGACAGGTAACAATGAGCAGTTCTTC	CASSSGTGNNEQFF
TRBV5-1	NA	TRBJ2-1	NA	TGCGCCAGCAGCTTGGACGGGGCCTACAATGAGCAGTTCTTC	CASSLDGAYNEQFF
TRBV6-5	NA	TRBJ1-4	TRBD1	TGTGCCAGCAGTTACTCGACGGACAGGGGCAATGAAAAACTGTTTTTT	CASSYSTDRGNEKLFF
TRBV10-3	once	TRBJ1-2	TRBD1	TGTGCCATCAGTGGGGGACAGGACCTCAACTATGGCTACACCTTC	CAISGGQDLNYGYTF
TRBV19	NA	TRBJ1-1	NA	TGTGCCAGTAGGGGAACAGGGAGGGACACTGAAGCTTTCTTT	CASRGTGRDTEAFF
TRBV7-2	NA	TRBJ2-2	TRBD1	TGTGCCAGCAGCTCATTCTTTGGGACAGCGAACACCGGGGAGCTGTTTTTT	CASSSFFGTANTGELFF
TRBV5-6	NA	TRBJ1-2	TRBD1	TGTGCCAGCAGCTTGGGGACAGGGGGCGCAAGGGGCTACACCTTC	CASSLGTGGARGYTF
TRBV15	NA	TRBJ2-5	NA	TGTGCCACCAGCAGACCGAGGGGGAAGGAGACCCAGTACTTC	CATSRPRGKETQYF
TRBV30	NA	TRBJ2-1	TRBD1	TGTGCCTGGAGTTACTACAGGGGGCCTGGGGGGAATGAGCAGTTCTTC	CAWSYYRGPGGNEQFF
TRBV30	NA	TRBJ2-7	TRBD2	TGTGCCTGGATAAGAGCGGGGGGGCGTGAGCAGTACTTC	CAWIRAGGREQYF